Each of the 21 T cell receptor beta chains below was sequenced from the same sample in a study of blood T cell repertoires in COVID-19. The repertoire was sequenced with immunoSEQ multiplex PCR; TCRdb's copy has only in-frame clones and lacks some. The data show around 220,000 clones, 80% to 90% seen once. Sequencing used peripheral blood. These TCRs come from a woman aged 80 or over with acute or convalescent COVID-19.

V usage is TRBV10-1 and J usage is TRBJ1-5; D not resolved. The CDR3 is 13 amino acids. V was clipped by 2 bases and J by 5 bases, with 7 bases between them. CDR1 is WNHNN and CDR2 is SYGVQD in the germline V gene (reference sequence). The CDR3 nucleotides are TGCGCCAGCAGTGAGGGTTCGGATCAGCCCCAGCATTTT. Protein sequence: CASSEGSDQPQHF.

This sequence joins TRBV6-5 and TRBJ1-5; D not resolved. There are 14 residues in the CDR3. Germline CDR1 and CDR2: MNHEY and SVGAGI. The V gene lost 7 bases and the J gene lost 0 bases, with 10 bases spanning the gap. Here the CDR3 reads CASTSRHSNQPQHF. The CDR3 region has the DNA TGTGCCAGCACTTCCAGACATAGCAATCAGCCCCAGCATTTT.

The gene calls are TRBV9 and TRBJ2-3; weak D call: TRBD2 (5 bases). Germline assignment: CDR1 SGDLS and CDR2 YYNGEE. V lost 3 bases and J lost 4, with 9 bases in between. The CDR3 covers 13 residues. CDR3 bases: TGTGCCAGCAGCGCACTCGGGGCAGATACGCAGTATTTT. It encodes CASSALGADTQYF. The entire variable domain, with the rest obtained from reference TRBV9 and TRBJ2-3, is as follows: DSGVTQTPKHLITATGQRVTLRCSPRSGDLSVYWYQQSLDQGLQFLIQYYNGEERAKGNILERFSAQQFPDLHSELNLSSLELGDSALYFCASSALGADTQYFGPGTRLTVL.

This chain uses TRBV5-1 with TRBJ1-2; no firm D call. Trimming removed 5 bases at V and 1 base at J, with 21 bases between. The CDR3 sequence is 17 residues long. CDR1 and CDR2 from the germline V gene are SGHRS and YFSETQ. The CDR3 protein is CASRSTLQSSFNYGYTF. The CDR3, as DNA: TGCGCCAGCAGAAGCACCCTACAGAGTTCTTTTAACTATGGCTACACCTTC. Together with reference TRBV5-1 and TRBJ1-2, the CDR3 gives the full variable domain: KAGVTQTPRYLIKTRGQQVTLSCSPISGHRSVSWYQQTPGQGLQFLFEYFSETQRNKGNFPGRFSGRQFSNSRSEMNVSTLELGDSALYLCASRSTLQSSFNYGYTFGSGTRLTVV.

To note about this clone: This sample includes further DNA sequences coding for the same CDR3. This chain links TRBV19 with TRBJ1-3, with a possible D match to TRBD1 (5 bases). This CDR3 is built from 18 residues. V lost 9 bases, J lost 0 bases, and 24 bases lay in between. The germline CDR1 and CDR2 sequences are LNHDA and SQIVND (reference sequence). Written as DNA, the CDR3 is TGTGCCAGCCTGAGCCGCGGGGGAGCCAGATCCTCTGGAAACACCATATATTTT. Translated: CASLSRGGARSSGNTIYF.

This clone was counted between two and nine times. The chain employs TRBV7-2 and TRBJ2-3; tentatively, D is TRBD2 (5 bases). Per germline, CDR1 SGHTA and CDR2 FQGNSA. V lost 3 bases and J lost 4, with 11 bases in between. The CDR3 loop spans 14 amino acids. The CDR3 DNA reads TGTGCCAGCAGCTTCGGCACTAGTGCAGATACGCAGTATTTT. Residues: CASSFGTSADTQYF.

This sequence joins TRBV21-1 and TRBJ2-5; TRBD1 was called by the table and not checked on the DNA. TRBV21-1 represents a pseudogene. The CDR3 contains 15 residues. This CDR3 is CADHGGGQGSETQYF. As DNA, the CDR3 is TGTGCAGACCACGGAGGGGGCCAAGGATCGGAGACCCAGTACTTC.

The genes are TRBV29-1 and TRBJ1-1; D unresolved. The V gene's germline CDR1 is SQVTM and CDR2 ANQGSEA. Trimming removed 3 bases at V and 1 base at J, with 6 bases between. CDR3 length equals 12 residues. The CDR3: CSVDLRNTEAFF. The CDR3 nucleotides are TGCAGCGTTGACCTCAGGAACACTGAAGCTTTCTTT.

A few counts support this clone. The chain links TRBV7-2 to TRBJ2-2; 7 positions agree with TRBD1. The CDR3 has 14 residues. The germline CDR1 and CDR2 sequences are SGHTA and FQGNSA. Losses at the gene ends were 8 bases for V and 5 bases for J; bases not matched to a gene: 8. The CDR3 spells CASGARGWTGELFF. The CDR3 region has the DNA TGTGCCAGCGGTGCCAGGGGGTGGACCGGGGAGCTGTTTTTT.

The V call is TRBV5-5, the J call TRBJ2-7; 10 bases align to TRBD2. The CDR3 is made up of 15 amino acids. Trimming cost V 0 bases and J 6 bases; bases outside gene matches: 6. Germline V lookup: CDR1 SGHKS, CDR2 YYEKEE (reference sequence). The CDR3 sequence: CASSLGLAGVSEQYF. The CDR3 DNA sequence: TGTGCCAGCAGCTTGGGGCTAGCGGGAGTAAGCGAGCAGTACTTC.

CDR3 sequence reads: CASSLGSGGSRELFF. The CDR3 bases are TGTGCCAGCAGCTTAGGTTCGGGGGGGTCCCGGGAGCTGTTTTTT. The chain is built from TRBV7-6 and TRBJ2-2, with 8 bases lining up with TRBD2. CDR1 is SGHVS, CDR2 FNYEAQ, per germline. Trimming at V came to 1 base and at J to 9 bases, leaving 7 bases not matched to a gene. The CDR3 runs to 15 residues.

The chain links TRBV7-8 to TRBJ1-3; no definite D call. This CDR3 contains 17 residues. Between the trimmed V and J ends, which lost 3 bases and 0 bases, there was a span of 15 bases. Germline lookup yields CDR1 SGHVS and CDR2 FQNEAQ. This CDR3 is CASSFASIMASGNTIYF. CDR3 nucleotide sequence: TGTGCCAGCAGCTTTGCCTCCATTATGGCCTCTGGAAACACCATATATTTT.

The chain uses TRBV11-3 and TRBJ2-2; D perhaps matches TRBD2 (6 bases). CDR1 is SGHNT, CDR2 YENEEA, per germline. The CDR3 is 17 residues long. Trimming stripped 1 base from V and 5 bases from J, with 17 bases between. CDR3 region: CASSLGGATLGTGELFF. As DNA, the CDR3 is TGTGCCAGCAGCTTAGGCGGGGCTACCTTGGGTACCGGGGAGCTGTTTTTT.

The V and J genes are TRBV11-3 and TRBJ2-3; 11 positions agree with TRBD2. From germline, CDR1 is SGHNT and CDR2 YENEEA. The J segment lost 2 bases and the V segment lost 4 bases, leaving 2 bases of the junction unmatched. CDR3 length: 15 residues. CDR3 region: CASSSGLAVTDTQYF. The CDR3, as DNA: TGTGCCAGCAGCTCGGGACTAGCGGTCACAGATACGCAGTATTTT.

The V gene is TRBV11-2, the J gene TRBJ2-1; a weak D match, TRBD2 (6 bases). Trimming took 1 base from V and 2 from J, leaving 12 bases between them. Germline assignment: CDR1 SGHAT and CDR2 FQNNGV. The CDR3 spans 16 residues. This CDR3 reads CASSLGPGDPYNEQFF. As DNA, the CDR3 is TGTGCCAGCAGCTTAGGTCCGGGAGACCCCTACAATGAGCAGTTCTTC.

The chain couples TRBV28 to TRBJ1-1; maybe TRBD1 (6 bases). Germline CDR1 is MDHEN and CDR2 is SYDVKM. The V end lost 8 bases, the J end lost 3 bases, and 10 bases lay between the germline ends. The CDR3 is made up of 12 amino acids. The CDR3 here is CASRYRDTEAFF. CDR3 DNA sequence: TGTGCCAGCCGTTACAGGGACACTGAAGCTTTCTTT.

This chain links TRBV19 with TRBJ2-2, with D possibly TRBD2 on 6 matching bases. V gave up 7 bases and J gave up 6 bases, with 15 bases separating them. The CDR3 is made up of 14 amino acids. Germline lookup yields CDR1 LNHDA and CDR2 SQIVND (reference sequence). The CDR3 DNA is TGTGCCAGTATACGGGGGACCAGATCCGGGGAGCTGTTTTTT. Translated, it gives CASIRGTRSGELFF.

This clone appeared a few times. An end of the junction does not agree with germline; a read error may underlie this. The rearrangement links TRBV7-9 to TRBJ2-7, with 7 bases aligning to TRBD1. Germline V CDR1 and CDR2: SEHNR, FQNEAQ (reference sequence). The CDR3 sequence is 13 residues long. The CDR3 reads CASMTGNSDEQYF. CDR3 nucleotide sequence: TGTGCCAGCATGACAGGGAACTCCGACGAGCAGTACTTC. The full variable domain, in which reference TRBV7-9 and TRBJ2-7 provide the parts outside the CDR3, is DTGVSQNPRHKITKRGQNVTFRCDPISEHNRLYWYRQTLGQGPEFLTYFQNEAQLEKSRLLSDRFSAERPKGSFSTLEIQRTEQGDSAMYLCASMTGNSDEQYFGPGTRLTVT.

CDR3: CASSRSNPEGQGATDTQYF. CDR3 in DNA: TGTGCCAGCAGCCGCTCAAATCCCGAAGGACAGGGGGCCACAGATACGCAGTATTTT. This chain connects TRBV7-6 to TRBJ2-3; 11 positions match TRBD1. Germline V gene data show CDR1 as SGHVS and CDR2 as FNYEAQ. Trimming cost V 5 bases and J 2 bases; bases outside gene matches: 15. The CDR3 is 19 residues long. Supplemented by reference TRBV7-6 and TRBJ2-3, the full variable domain reads GAGVSQSPRYKVTKRGQDVALRCDPISGHVSLYWYRQALGQGPEFLTYFNYEAQQDKSGLPNDRFSAERPEGSISTLTIQRTEQRDSAMYRCASSRSNPEGQGATDTQYFGPGTRLTVL.

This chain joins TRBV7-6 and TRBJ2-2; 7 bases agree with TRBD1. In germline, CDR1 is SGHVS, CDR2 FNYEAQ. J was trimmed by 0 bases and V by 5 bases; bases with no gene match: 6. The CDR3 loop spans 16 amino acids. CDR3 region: CASSLGQFANTGELFF. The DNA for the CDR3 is TGTGCCAGCAGCCTGGGACAGTTCGCGAACACCGGGGAGCTGTTTTTT.

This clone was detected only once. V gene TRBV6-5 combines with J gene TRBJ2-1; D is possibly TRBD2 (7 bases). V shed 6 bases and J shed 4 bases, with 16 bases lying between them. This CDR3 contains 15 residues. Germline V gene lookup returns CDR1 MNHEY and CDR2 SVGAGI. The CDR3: CASSLGRGPYNEQFF. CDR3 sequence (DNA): TGTGCCAGCAGCCTGGGGCGGGGGCCTTACAATGAGCAGTTCTTC.